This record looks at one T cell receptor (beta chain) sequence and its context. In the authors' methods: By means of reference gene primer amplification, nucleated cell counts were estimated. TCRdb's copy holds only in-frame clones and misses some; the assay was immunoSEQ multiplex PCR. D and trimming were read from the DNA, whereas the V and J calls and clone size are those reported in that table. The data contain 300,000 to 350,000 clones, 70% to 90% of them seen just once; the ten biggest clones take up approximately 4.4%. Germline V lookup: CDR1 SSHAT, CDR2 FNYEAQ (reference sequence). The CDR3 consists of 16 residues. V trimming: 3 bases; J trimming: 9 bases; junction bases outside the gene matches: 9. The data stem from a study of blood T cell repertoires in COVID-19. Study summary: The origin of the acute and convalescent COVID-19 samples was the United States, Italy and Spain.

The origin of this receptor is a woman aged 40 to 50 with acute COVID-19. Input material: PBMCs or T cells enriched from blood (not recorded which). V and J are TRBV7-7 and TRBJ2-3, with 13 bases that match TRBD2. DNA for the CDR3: TGTGCCAGCAGCTTCATGACTAGCGGGGGGAGGGGGACGCAGTATTTT. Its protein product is CASSFMTSGGRGTQYF.